This T cell receptor beta chain was retrieved from a study of radiotherapy plus CTLA-4 blockade in lung cancer. Looking at the study overall: Objective response was observed in 18% of patients, and disease control in 30% to 35%.

Comment on this clone: Its antigen is unknown.

General study findings and limits: Early clonal dynamics of blood T cells, together with interferon-beta, were reported as the best response predictor. Radiotherapy was combined with ipilimumab, and tumor-derived TCR clones then expanded in blood.

Patients had chemo-refractory metastatic non-small-cell lung cancer and received focal radiation plus CTLA-4 blockade that used ipilimumab. The germline CDR1 and CDR2 sequences are LNHNV and YYDKDF (reference sequence). The CDR3 is 13 amino acids. Trimming shortened V by 5 bases and J by 9 bases, and 11 bases separated the two germline ends. The protocol was immunoSEQ multiplex PCR, while the TCRdb copy is restricted to in-frame clones and leaves out a portion. The sample has about 110,000 clones, around 85% seen once; the top ten hold approximately 2.5%. This receptor was obtained from a human donor with non-small cell lung cancer that progressed on radiotherapy plus ipilimumab. Some clones in this sample may be carry-over from other donors' samples. The chain links TRBV15 to TRBJ1-6; D unclear. Here the sequenced sample was peripheral blood, taken from a patient treated with radiotherapy plus ipilimumab. This chain's CDR3 is CATSPRQVSPLHF. Here the CDR3 DNA reads TGTGCCACCAGCCCAAGGCAGGTTTCACCCCTCCACTTT.